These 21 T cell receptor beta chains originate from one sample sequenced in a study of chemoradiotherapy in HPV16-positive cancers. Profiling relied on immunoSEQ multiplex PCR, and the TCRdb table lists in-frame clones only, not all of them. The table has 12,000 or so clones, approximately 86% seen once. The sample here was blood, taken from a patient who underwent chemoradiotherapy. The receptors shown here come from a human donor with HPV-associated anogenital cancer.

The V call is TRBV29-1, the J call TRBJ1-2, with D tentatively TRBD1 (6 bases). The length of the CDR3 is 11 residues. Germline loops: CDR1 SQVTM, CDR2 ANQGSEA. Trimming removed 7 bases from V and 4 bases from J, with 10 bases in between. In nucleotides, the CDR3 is TGCAGCGATAGGGGGGTCTATGGCTACACCTTC. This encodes CSDRGVYGYTF. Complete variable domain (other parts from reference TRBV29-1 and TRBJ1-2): SAVISQKPSRDICQRGTSLTIQCQVDSQVTMMFWYRQQPGQSLTLIATANQGSEATYESGFVIDKFPISRPNLTFSTLTVSNMSPEDSSIYLCSDRGVYGYTFGSGTRLTVV.

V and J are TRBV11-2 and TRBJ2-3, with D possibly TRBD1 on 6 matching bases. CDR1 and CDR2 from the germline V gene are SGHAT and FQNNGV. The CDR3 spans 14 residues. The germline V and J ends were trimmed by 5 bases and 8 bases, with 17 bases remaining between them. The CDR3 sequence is CASSTGQFIGTQYF. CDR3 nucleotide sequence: TGTGCCAGCAGCACAGGACAGTTTATCGGTACGCAGTATTTT. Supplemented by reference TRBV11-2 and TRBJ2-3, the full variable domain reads EAGVAQSPRYKIIEKRQSVAFWCNPISGHATLYWYQQILGQGPKLLIQFQNNGVVDDSQLPKDRFSAERLKGVDSTLKIQPAKLEDSAVYLCASSTGQFIGTQYFGPGTRLTVL.

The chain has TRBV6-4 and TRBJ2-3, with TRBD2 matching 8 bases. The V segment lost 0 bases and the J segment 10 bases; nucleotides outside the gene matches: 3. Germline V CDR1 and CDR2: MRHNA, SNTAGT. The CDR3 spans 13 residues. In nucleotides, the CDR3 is TGTGCCAGCAGTGACTCAACTAGCGGTTCGCAGTATTTT. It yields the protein CASSDSTSGSQYF.

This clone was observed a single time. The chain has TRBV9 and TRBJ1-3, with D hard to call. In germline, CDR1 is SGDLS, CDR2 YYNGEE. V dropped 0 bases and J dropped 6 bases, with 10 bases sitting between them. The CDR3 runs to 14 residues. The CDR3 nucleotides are TGTGCCAGCAGCGTAGGTGGCAACTTAAACACCATATATTTT. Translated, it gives CASSVGGNLNTIYF.

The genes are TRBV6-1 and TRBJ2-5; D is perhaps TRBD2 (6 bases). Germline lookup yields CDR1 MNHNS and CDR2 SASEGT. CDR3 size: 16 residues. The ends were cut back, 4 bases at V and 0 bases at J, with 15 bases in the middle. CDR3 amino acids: CASSVNRDWDQETQYF. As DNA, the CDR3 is TGTGCCAGCAGTGTAAATCGGGACTGGGACCAAGAGACCCAGTACTTC.

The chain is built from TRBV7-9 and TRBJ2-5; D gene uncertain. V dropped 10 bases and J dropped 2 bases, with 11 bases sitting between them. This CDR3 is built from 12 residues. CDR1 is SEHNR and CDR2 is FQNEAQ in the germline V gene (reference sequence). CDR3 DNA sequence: TGTGCCACCAACACAGTTCAAGAGACCCAGTACTTC. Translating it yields CATNTVQETQYF.

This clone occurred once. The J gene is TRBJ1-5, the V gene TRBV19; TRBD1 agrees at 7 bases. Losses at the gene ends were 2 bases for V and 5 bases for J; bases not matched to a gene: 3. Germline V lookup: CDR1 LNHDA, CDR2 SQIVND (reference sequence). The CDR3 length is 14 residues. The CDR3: CASSIRQGHQPQHF. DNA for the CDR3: TGTGCCAGTAGTATACGACAGGGTCATCAGCCCCAGCATTTT. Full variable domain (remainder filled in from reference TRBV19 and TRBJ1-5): DGGITQSPKYLFRKEGQNVTLSCEQNLNHDAMYWYRQDPGQGLRLIYYSQIVNDFQKGDIAEGYSVSREKKESFPLTVTSAQKNPTAFYLCASSIRQGHQPQHFGDGTRLSIL.

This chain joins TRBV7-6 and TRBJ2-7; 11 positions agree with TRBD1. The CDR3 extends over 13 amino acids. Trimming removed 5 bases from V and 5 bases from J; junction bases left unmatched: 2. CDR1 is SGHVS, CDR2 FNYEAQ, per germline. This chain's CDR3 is CASSRDRGDEQYF. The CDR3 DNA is TGTGCCAGCAGCCGGGACAGGGGGGACGAGCAGTACTTC.

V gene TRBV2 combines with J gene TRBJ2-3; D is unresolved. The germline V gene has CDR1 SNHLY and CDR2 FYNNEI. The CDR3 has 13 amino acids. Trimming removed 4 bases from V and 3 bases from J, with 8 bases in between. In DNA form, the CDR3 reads TGTGCCAGCAGTGGGGCCCGGACAGATACGCAGTATTTT. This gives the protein CASSGARTDTQYF.

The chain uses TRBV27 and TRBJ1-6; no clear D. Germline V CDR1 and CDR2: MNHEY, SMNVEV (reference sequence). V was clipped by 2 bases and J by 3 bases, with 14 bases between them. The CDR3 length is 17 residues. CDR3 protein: CASSLTPTDYYNSPLHF. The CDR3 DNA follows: TGTGCCAGCAGTTTAACTCCCACGGATTACTATAATTCACCCCTCCACTTT.

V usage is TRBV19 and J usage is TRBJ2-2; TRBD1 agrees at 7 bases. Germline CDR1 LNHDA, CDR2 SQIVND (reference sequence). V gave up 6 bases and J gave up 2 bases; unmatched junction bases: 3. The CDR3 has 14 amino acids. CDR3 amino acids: CASSGTVNTGELFF. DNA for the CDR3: TGTGCCAGTAGCGGGACAGTTAACACCGGGGAGCTGTTTTTT.

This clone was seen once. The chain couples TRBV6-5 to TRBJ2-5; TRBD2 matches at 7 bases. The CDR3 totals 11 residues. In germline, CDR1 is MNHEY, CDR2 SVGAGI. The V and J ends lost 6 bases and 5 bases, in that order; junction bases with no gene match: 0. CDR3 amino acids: CASSGGETQYF. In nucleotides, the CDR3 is TGTGCCAGCAGCGGGGGGGAGACCCAGTACTTC.

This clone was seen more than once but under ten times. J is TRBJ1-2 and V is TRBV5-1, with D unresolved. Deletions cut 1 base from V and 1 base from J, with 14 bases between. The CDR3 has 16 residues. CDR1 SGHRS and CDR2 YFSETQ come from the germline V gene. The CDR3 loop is CASSLNDQQLNYGYTF. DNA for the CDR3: TGCGCCAGCAGCTTGAATGATCAGCAGCTTAACTATGGCTACACCTTC.

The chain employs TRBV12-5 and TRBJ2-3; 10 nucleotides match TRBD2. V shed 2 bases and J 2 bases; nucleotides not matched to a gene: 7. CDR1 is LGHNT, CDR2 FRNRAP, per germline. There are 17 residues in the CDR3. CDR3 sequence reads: CASGLSPGLATTDTQYF. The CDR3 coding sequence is TGTGCTAGTGGTTTGTCCCCGGGACTAGCGACCACAGATACGCAGTATTTT.

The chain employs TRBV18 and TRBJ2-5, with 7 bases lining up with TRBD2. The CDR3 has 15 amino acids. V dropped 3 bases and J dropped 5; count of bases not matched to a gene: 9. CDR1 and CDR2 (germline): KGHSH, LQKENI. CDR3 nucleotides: TGTGCCAGCTCACCGACTAGCACGGGACGGGAGACCCAGTACTTC. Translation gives CASSPTSTGRETQYF.

CDR3 sequence: CASRWRGATDTQYF. In DNA, the CDR3 is TGTGCCAGCAGATGGCGGGGGGCCACAGATACGCAGTATTTT. The V and J genes are TRBV2 and TRBJ2-3; 8 nucleotides line up with TRBD2. The ends lost 6 bases at V and 2 bases at J; junction bases unmatched: 4. Germline V gives CDR1 SNHLY, CDR2 FYNNEI. This CDR3 region has 14 residues.

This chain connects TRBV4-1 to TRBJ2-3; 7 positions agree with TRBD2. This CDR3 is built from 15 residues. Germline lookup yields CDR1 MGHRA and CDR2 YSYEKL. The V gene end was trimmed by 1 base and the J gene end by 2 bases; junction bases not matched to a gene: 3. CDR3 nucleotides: TGCGCCAGCAGCCAAGGAGCGGGAAACACAGATACGCAGTATTTT. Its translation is CASSQGAGNTDTQYF.

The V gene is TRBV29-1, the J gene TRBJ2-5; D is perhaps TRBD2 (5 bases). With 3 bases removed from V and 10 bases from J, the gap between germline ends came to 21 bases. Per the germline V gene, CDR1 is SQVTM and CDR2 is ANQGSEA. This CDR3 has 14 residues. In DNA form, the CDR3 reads TGCAGCGTTGAGACTAACTCTCTAGGGAGTGGCCAGTACTTC. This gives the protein CSVETNSLGSGQYF. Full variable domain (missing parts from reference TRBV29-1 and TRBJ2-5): SAVISQKPSRDICQRGTSLTIQCQVDSQVTMMFWYRQQPGQSLTLIATANQGSEATYESGFVIDKFPISRPNLTFSTLTVSNMSPEDSSIYLCSVETNSLGSGQYFGPGTRLLVL.

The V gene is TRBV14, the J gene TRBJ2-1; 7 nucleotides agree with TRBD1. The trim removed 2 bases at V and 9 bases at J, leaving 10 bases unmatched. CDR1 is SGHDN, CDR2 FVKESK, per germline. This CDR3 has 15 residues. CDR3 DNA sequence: TGTGCCAGCAGCCAACGCAGGACAGGTCTGGGTGAGCAGTTCTTC. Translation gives CASSQRRTGLGEQFF.

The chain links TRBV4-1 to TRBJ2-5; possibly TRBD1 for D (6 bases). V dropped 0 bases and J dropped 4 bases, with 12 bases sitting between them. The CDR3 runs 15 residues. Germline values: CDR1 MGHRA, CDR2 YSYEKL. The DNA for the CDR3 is TGCGCCAGCAGCCAAGAGGATCAGGGGCGAGAGACCCAGTACTTC. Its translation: CASSQEDQGRETQYF.

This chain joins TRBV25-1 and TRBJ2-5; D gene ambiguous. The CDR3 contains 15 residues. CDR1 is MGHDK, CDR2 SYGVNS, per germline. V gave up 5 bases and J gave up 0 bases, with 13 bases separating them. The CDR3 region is CASSLWNGNQETQYF. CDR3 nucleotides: TGTGCCAGCAGTTTATGGAACGGCAACCAAGAGACCCAGTACTTC.